Sequencing of this T cell receptor (beta chain) was carried out in a study of T cell changes during pregnancy in multiple sclerosis. Only in-frame clones appear in the TCRdb table, and some are missing; sequencing was by immunoSEQ multiplex PCR. Among under 130,000 clones listed, roughly 92% were seen once. V gave up 1 base and J gave up 7 bases, with 8 bases separating them. Germline-derived CDR1 and CDR2 are SGHRS and YFSETQ. The CDR3 has 12 amino acids. The gene calls are TRBV5-1 and TRBJ1-1; D possibly corresponds to TRBD1 (5 bases). The TCR was taken from a female donor with multiple sclerosis, enrolled in a pregnancy study. The starting material was peripheral blood, obtained after pregnancy. CDR3 amino acids: CASSLLGGEAFF. The DNA of the CDR3 is TGCGCCAGCAGCTTGTTGGGGGGTGAAGCTTTCTTT.